The 20 T cell receptor beta chains in this list originate from one sample, sequenced in a study of blood T cell repertoires in COVID-19. Produced via immunoSEQ multiplex PCR; TCRdb's table is partial and in-frame only. The sample holds some 150,000 clones, roughly 80% seen once. Material for sequencing was peripheral blood. These receptors were obtained from a human donor in a cohort sampled during active COVID-19.

V is TRBV5-4 and J is TRBJ2-1; 9 positions agree with TRBD1. V lost 4 bases and J lost 7; bases outside the gene matches: 3. Germline V gives CDR1 SGHNT, CDR2 YYREEE (reference sequence). The CDR3 has 13 amino acids. The CDR3 loop reads CASSTGGRNEQFF. The DNA of the CDR3 is TGTGCCAGCAGCACAGGGGGCCGTAATGAGCAGTTCTTC.

CDR3: CASIAEGSTEAFF. The CDR3 DNA reads TGTGCCAGTATTGCGGAGGGGAGCACTGAAGCTTTCTTT. The chain combines TRBV19 with TRBJ1-1; TRBD1 is a possible D gene (5 bases). Germline V CDR1 and CDR2: LNHDA, SQIVND (reference sequence). Trimming removed 7 bases at V and 4 bases at J, with 13 bases between. This CDR3 comprises 13 residues. The variable domain in full, completed from reference TRBV19 and TRBJ1-1, reads DGGITQSPKYLFRKEGQNVTLSCEQNLNHDAMYWYRQDPGQGLRLIYYSQIVNDFQKGDIAEGYSVSREKKESFPLTVTSAQKNPTAFYLCASIAEGSTEAFFGQGTRLTVV.

V is TRBV2 and J is TRBJ1-5; 7 positions agree with TRBD1. This CDR3 is 15 amino acids long. The trim removed 7 bases at V and 2 bases at J, leaving 8 bases unmatched. Germline V lookup: CDR1 SNHLY, CDR2 FYNNEI. CDR3 DNA: TGTGCCAGCAATCTAGACAGGGCTGGCAATCAGCCCCAGCATTTT. Translated, it gives CASNLDRAGNQPQHF.

The V call is TRBV11-3, the J call TRBJ1-1; D not certain. There are 12 residues in the CDR3. Germline assignment: CDR1 SGHNT and CDR2 YENEEA. V gave up 2 bases and J gave up 1 base, with 2 bases separating them. CDR3 in amino acids: CASSLRNTEAFF. CDR3 coding DNA: TGTGCCAGCAGCTTACGGAACACTGAAGCTTTCTTT.

The chain recombines TRBV28 with TRBJ2-7; D is possibly TRBD2 (6 bases). V was cut by 7 bases and J by 6 bases, with 16 bases left in between. The CDR3 consists of 13 residues. In germline, CDR1 is MDHEN, CDR2 SYDVKM. CDR3 DNA: TGTGCCAGCACCCGGGCTGGGGGGAGCGAGCAGTACTTC. It specifies CASTRAGGSEQYF. Full variable domain (outside the CDR3, taken from reference TRBV28 and TRBJ2-7): DVKVTQSSRYLVKRTGEKVFLECVQDMDHENMFWYRQDPGLGLRLIYFSYDVKMKEKGDIPEGYSVSREKKERFSLILESASTNQTSMYLCASTRAGGSEQYFGPGTRLTVT.

This clone was counted between two and nine times. The CDR3 loop reads CASSLALGLAGGTGELFF. The CDR3 bases are TGTGCCAGCAGCTTAGCGCTGGGACTAGCGGGAGGGACCGGGGAGCTGTTTTTT. V usage is TRBV7-9 and J usage is TRBJ2-2, with 16 bases aligning to TRBD2. This CDR3 has 18 residues. The J segment lost 5 bases and the V segment lost 0 bases, leaving 3 bases of the junction unmatched. Germline values: CDR1 SEHNR, CDR2 FQNEAQ (reference sequence). Looking up the rest from reference TRBV7-9 and TRBJ2-2 gives the full variable domain: DTGVSQNPRHKITKRGQNVTFRCDPISEHNRLYWYRQTLGQGPEFLTYFQNEAQLEKSRLLSDRFSAERPKGSFSTLEIQRTEQGDSAMYLCASSLALGLAGGTGELFFGEGSRLTVL.

This clone appeared a single time. The chain combines TRBV6-5 with TRBJ2-4, with 15 bases aligning to TRBD2. This CDR3 contains 15 residues. V was pared by 5 bases and J by 5 bases, with 1 base of the junction left unmatched. CDR1 is MNHEY, CDR2 SVGAGI, per germline. CDR3 DNA sequence: TGTGCCAGCAGTCGGACTAGCGGGGGGGAAAACATTCAGTACTTC. Translating gives CASSRTSGGENIQYF.

The V call is TRBV11-2, the J call TRBJ2-3, with 13 positions matching TRBD2. Per germline, CDR1 SGHAT and CDR2 FQNNGV. The CDR3 is 17 residues long. The J segment lost 6 bases and the V segment lost 2 bases, leaving 8 bases of the junction unmatched. The CDR3 DNA is TGTGCCAGCAGCTTATTGACTAGCGGGGGGCCCTGGGATACGCAGTATTTT. As protein: CASSLLTSGGPWDTQYF.

This sequence joins TRBV18 and TRBJ1-2, with TRBD1 matching over 9 bases. The CDR3 sequence is 16 residues long. With 6 bases clipped from V and 0 bases from J, the junction kept 8 bases outside the gene matches. In germline, CDR1 is KGHSH, CDR2 LQKENI. The CDR3 loop is CASSRGTGYPNYGYTF. The CDR3 region has the DNA TGTGCCAGCTCTCGTGGGACAGGGTACCCTAACTATGGCTACACCTTC.

The J gene is TRBJ1-4, the V gene TRBV5-1; 7 bases are a match to TRBD1. Trimming cost V 4 bases and J 0 bases; bases outside gene matches: 6. CDR3 size: 16 residues. Germline V lookup: CDR1 SGHRS, CDR2 YFSETQ. CDR3 residues: CASSPRQGATNEKLFF. CDR3 sequence (DNA): TGCGCCAGCAGCCCCCGACAGGGTGCAACTAATGAAAAACTGTTTTTT.

The chain joins TRBV2 to TRBJ1-2, with a weak D call TRBD1 (5 bases). The CDR3 totals 14 residues. Trimming shortened V by 10 bases and J by 7 bases, and 22 bases separated the two germline ends. Germline V gene data show CDR1 as SNHLY and CDR2 as FYNNEI. CDR3: CATFLRDFLPGYTF. The CDR3 DNA follows: TGTGCCACCTTCCTTAGGGACTTCCTGCCTGGCTACACCTTC.

The V call is TRBV5-1, the J call TRBJ1-1, with D tentatively TRBD1 (6 bases). The germline V gene encodes CDR1 SGHRS and CDR2 YFSETQ. The CDR3 covers 14 residues. V lost 0 bases and J lost 4, with 10 bases in between. The CDR3 coding sequence is TGCGCCAGCAGCTTGGGGCAGGGGATCACTGAAGCTTTCTTT. Translated: CASSLGQGITEAFF. Variable domain in full (rest from reference TRBV5-1 and TRBJ1-1): KAGVTQTPRYLIKTRGQQVTLSCSPISGHRSVSWYQQTPGQGLQFLFEYFSETQRNKGNFPGRFSGRQFSNSRSEMNVSTLELGDSALYLCASSLGQGITEAFFGQGTRLTVV.

The chain carries TRBV28 and TRBJ1-1, with D hard to call. Germline V gene sequence: CDR1 MDHEN, CDR2 SYDVKM. The CDR3 loop spans 13 amino acids. Trimming pared 6 bases from V and 0 bases from J, leaving 8 bases between. CDR3 nucleotides: TGTGCCAGCAGATCGGTATTGAACACTGAAGCTTTCTTT. As protein: CASRSVLNTEAFF.

This clone was recorded once. The chain carries TRBV3-1 (or the pseudogene TRBV3-2) and TRBJ1-6, with TRBD1 identical over 8 bases. This CDR3 is 14 amino acids long. After removal of 4 bases from V and 12 bases from J, the junction contained 8 bases not matched to a gene. CDR1 and CDR2 from the germline V gene are LGHDT and YNNKEL (reference sequence). The chain's CDR3 is CASSPRGTGQPLHF. In DNA form, the CDR3 reads TGTGCCAGCAGCCCCCGCGGGACAGGTCAACCCCTCCACTTT.

This clone was recorded only once. The chain is built from TRBV11-3 and TRBJ1-1; D not resolved. Germline loops: CDR1 SGHNT, CDR2 YENEEA. The CDR3 spans 12 residues. V dropped 5 bases and J dropped 5 bases, with 9 bases sitting between them. DNA for the CDR3: TGTGCCAGCAGCGCAGAAATAACTGAAGCTTTCTTT. The encoded protein is CASSAEITEAFF.

V is TRBV6-2 or TRBV6-3 and J is TRBJ1-2, with D uncertain. Trimming took 5 bases from V and 4 from J, leaving 5 bases between them. CDR1 is MNHEY and CDR2 is SVGEGT in the germline V gene. This CDR3 has 11 amino acids. Here the CDR3 DNA reads TGTGCCAGCAGTCAACTCTATGGCTACACCTTC. It codes for CASSQLYGYTF.

The genes are TRBV5-1 and TRBJ2-1, with 13 bases aligning to TRBD2. Germline lookup yields CDR1 SGHRS and CDR2 YFSETQ. There are 16 residues in the CDR3. J was trimmed by 7 bases and V by 4 bases; bases with no gene match: 8. The CDR3 loop is CASSDLLAGGLNEQFF. CDR3 DNA sequence: TGCGCCAGCAGCGATTTACTAGCGGGGGGGCTTAATGAGCAGTTCTTC.

V gene TRBV2 combines with J gene TRBJ1-1, with no clear D. This CDR3 contains 13 residues. Trimming pared 1 base from V and 2 bases from J, leaving 5 bases between. Germline loops: CDR1 SNHLY, CDR2 FYNNEI. CDR3 loop: CASSEETNTEAFF. CDR3 in DNA: TGTGCCAGCAGTGAAGAGACAAACACTGAAGCTTTCTTT.

The chain joins TRBV30 to TRBJ1-3; TRBD1 might be the D (5 bases). CDR1 GTSNPN and CDR2 SVGIG come from the germline V gene (reference sequence). The germline V and J ends were trimmed by 1 base and 4 bases, with 14 bases remaining between them. The CDR3 totals 15 residues. In nucleotides, the CDR3 is TGTGCCTGGAGTGAAGGCAGGGTGTGGGGAAACACCATATATTTT. Amino acid sequence: CAWSEGRVWGNTIYF.

The V gene is TRBV7-2, the J gene TRBJ1-5; no clear D gene. The CDR3 has 14 residues. CDR1 is SGHTA, CDR2 FQGNSA, per germline. Trimming removed 1 base at V and 6 bases at J, with 10 bases between. The CDR3 loop reads CASSLVRGAQPQHF. Here the CDR3 DNA reads TGTGCCAGCAGCTTAGTGCGGGGAGCTCAGCCCCAGCATTTT. Full variable domain (outside the CDR3, taken from reference TRBV7-2 and TRBJ1-5): GAGVSQSPSNKVTEKGKDVELRCDPISGHTALYWYRQSLGQGLEFLIYFQGNSAPDKSGLPSDRFSAERTGGSVSTLTIQRTQQEDSAVYLCASSLVRGAQPQHFGDGTRLSIL.